Listed below are T cell receptor beta chains from one sample, sequenced in a study of T cell repertoires in cytomegalovirus infection. In TCRdb, the reads were re-called with MiXCR into one record per CDR3 protein. The sample lists about 830,000 distinct CDR3 sequences; approximately 30% were seen once. No antigen has been identified for these receptors. The sample was cultured CD8+ T cells from PBMCs, taken from culture after CMV antigen stimulation. The receptors were gathered from a human donor in good health (CMV status not recorded). Some clones in this sample may be carry-over from other donors' samples. CDR3s leave out the opening cysteine and the closing phenylalanine or tryptophan. A clone size is listed for some rows: how often the clone was seen (once, few, many), or a class if it is expanded.

V	size	J	length	CDR3
TRBV27	-	TRBJ1-4	12	ASSPEGLNEKLF
TRBV6-1	-	TRBJ2-7	11	ASSEQQEYEQY
TRBV7-6	many	TRBJ2-1	14	ASSLGRQGAHPEQF
TRBV7-8	few	TRBJ2-5	13	ASSIAGRPGETQY
TRBV6-5	few	TRBJ1-5	13	ASSYSGRKDQPQH
TRBV7-6	-	TRBJ2-2	12	ASNHARGTGELF
TRBV9	many	TRBJ2-2	14	ASSSRRIANTGELF
TRBV7-9	many	TRBJ2-7	10	ASSFDRDEQY
TRBV28	-	TRBJ1-1	14	ASSLLGGGRNTEAF
TRBV4-2	-	TRBJ2-3	11	ASSQERTDTQY
TRBV6-1	few	TRBJ2-2	14	ASSEEGGVNTGELF
TRBV7-9	many	TRBJ2-6	14	ASSPWPSSGANVLT
TRBV14	-	TRBJ1-1	14	ASIRLDDGRNTEAF
TRBV7-9	-	TRBJ2-1	14	ASRGQGPYKYNEQF
TRBV7-6	many	TRBJ2-7	13	ASSSVRDGSYEQY
TRBV10-3	few	TRBJ1-1	13	AISDPDSLNTEAF
TRBV27	-	TRBJ2-7	10	ASVGRDKGQY
TRBV9	few	TRBJ2-7	13	ASSVDGTGGNEQY
TRBV6-5	-	TRBJ2-2	16	ASPFPGRRTRGTGELF
TRBV4-1	-	TRBJ2-7	13	ASSQDRGTGSEQY
TRBV9	-	TRBJ1-4	15	ASSGRGLGTYDEKLF
TRBV6-5	few	TRBJ1-1	11	ASGRQGNTEAF
TRBV7-9	-	TRBJ2-7	14	ASSSGGGTGVYEQY
TRBV15	-	TRBJ2-3	13	ATSTSLLPTDTQY
TRBV6-2/TRBV6-3	few	TRBJ2-1	11	ASKSRGEGEQF
TRBV7-2	many	TRBJ2-5	12	ASSLGQPQETQY
TRBV4-1	-	TRBJ1-6	18	ASSHQGDRTRVPYNSPLH
TRBV6-2/TRBV6-3	-	TRBJ2-5	11	ASSYIDGGQKY
TRBV12-3/TRBV12-4	few	TRBJ1-5	13	ASSPGRGGDQPQH